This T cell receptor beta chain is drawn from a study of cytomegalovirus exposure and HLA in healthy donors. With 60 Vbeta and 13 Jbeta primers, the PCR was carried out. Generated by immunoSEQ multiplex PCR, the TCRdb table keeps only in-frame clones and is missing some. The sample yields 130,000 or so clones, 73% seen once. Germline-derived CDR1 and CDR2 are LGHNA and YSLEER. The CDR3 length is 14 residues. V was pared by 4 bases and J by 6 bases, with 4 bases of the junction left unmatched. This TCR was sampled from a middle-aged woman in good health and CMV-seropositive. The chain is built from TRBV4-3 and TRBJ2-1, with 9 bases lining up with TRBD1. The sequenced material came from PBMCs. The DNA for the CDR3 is TGCGCCAGCAGCCGGGACAGGGAGGTCAATGAGCAGTTCTTC. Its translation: CASSRDREVNEQFF.